Listed here are 24 T cell receptor beta chains from one sample, sequenced in a study of T cells in Graves' hyperthyroidism and ophthalmopathy. Amplified TCR beta CDR3 regions derived from RNA transcripts. With the HTBI primer set, the TCR CDR3 went through a first round of RT-PCR. TCRdb passed the multiplex PCR reads through MiXCR, listing each CDR3 protein once. The sample lists roughly 720,000 distinct CDR3 sequences, around 16% occurring once. The sample was blood. All receptors derive from a man aged 50-59 years with Graves' hyperthyroidism.

The J gene is TRBJ1-2, the V gene TRBV20-1; D possibly corresponds to TRBD1 (5 bases). The V end was cut by 6 bases, the J end by 1 base, with 18 bases between. Germline V gene sequence: CDR1 DFQATT, CDR2 SNEGSKA (reference sequence). The CDR3 contains 15 residues. The CDR3 DNA reads TGCAGTGCCCGGAGCGGGACCCCGATTAACTATGGCTACACCTTC. Amino acids: CSARSGTPINYGYTF.

The table lists this clonotype with many counts. DNA of the CDR3: TGTGCCAACAGCTCGATCATAGGGGTGGACACTGAAGCTTTCTTT. Protein sequence: CANSSIIGVDTEAFF. The J gene is TRBJ1-1, the V gene TRBV12-3 or TRBV12-4; possibly TRBD1 for D (5 bases). This CDR3 has 15 amino acids. V shed 10 bases and J shed 3 bases, with 21 bases lying between them.

The chain combines TRBV6-5 with TRBJ2-5, with 10 positions matching TRBD2. The CDR3 runs to 18 residues. The V gene end was trimmed by 2 bases and the J gene end by 4 bases; junction bases not matched to a gene: 13. CDR1 is MNHEY and CDR2 is SVGAGI in the germline V gene. This CDR3 is CASSYGTLAGVGAETQYF. CDR3 DNA: TGTGCCAGCAGTTACGGGACGCTAGCGGGAGTGGGTGCAGAGACCCAGTACTTC.

This clonotype appeared a few times. The CDR3 loop is CASTRAGTSGSYEQYF. In DNA, the CDR3 is TGTGCCAGTACTCGAGCCGGGACTAGCGGATCCTACGAGCAGTACTTC. The chain recombines TRBV19 with TRBJ2-7; TRBD2 matches at 11 bases. Germline CDR1 LNHDA, CDR2 SQIVND (reference sequence). Losses at the gene ends were 7 bases for V and 1 base for J; bases not matched to a gene: 9. The CDR3 is 16 residues long. The full variable domain, its missing parts supplied by reference TRBV19 and TRBJ2-7, is DGGITQSPKYLFRKEGQNVTLSCEQNLNHDAMYWYRQDPGQGLRLIYYSQIVNDFQKGDIAEGYSVSREKKESFPLTVTSAQKNPTAFYLCASTRAGTSGSYEQYFGPGTRLTVT.

This clonotype was detected only a few times. The chain recombines TRBV30 with TRBJ2-7, with 12 bases identical to TRBD2. Germline V gene sequence: CDR1 GTSNPN, CDR2 SVGIG (reference sequence). This CDR3 spans 12 amino acids. The trim removed 3 bases at V and 6 bases at J, leaving 0 bases unmatched. The CDR3 loop reads CAWRLAGGEQYF. CDR3 nucleotides: TGTGCCTGGAGACTAGCGGGAGGCGAGCAGTACTTC.

This clonotype was seen at least ten times. This chain links TRBV28 with TRBJ2-1, with D possibly being TRBD1 (5 bases). V shed 1 base and J shed 7 bases, with 23 bases lying between them. The CDR3 extends over 18 amino acids. Germline V gene data show CDR1 as MDHEN and CDR2 as SYDVKM. The CDR3: CASSLSILKGRIMNEQFF. CDR3 coding DNA: TGTGCCAGCAGTTTATCTATATTAAAGGGGCGCATTATGAATGAGCAGTTCTTC.

Many counts were recorded for this clonotype. This rearrangement joins TRBV19 to TRBJ1-2; TRBD1 aligns across 7 bases. V lost 6 bases to trimming and J lost 2 bases; unmatched junction nucleotides: 15. The CDR3 has 17 amino acids. Looked up from germline, CDR1 is LNHDA and CDR2 is SQIVND (reference sequence). The DNA of the CDR3 is TGTGCCAGTAGGAGGGGGACAGCCAACGCGGGGAACTATGGCTACACCTTC. It specifies CASRRGTANAGNYGYTF. The full variable domain, completed using reference TRBV19 and TRBJ1-2, is DGGITQSPKYLFRKEGQNVTLSCEQNLNHDAMYWYRQDPGQGLRLIYYSQIVNDFQKGDIAEGYSVSREKKESFPLTVTSAQKNPTAFYLCASRRGTANAGNYGYTFGSGTRLTVV.

The CDR3 coding sequence is TGTGCCAGCAGCCAAGAAAGGAACGTAGGGGAAGCTTTCTTT. As protein: CASSQERNVGEAFF. The chain has TRBV4-2 and TRBJ1-1; D is uncertain. V gave up 0 bases and J gave up 8 bases, with 13 bases separating them. Germline CDR1 is LGHNA and CDR2 is YNFKEQ. CDR3 length: 14 residues.

This clonotype has more than one count but fewer than ten. V is TRBV28 and J is TRBJ1-2; D uncertain. With 6 bases removed from V and 1 base from J, the gap between germline ends came to 12 bases. The CDR3 is 14 amino acids. Germline CDR1 is MDHEN and CDR2 is SYDVKM. In DNA, the CDR3 is TGTGCCAGCAGACGGAAGAGAATTAACTATGGCTACACCTTC. Protein: CASRRKRINYGYTF.

This clonotype has a handful of counts. V usage is TRBV7-3 and J usage is TRBJ2-1; 7 bases line up with TRBD2. The germline gives CDR1 SGHTA, CDR2 FQGTGA. This CDR3 spans 15 amino acids. The ends lost 5 bases at V and 5 bases at J; junction bases unmatched: 9. The CDR3 coding sequence is TGTGCCAGCAGCCCTCTAGCGGACCCAAACAATGAGCAGTTCTTC. Translated, it gives CASSPLADPNNEQFF.

There are many counts of this clonotype. The chain combines TRBV10-2 with TRBJ2-1, with unresolved D. CDR3 length equals 12 residues. Germline assignment: CDR1 WSHSY and CDR2 SAAADI. V gave up 0 bases and J gave up 8 bases, with 5 bases separating them. CDR3 region: CASSESSYEQFF. The DNA of the CDR3 is TGCGCCAGCAGTGAGTCTAGCTATGAGCAGTTCTTC.

V and J are TRBV25-1 and TRBJ2-3; D ambiguous. Germline CDR1 reads MGHDK; CDR2 reads SYGVNS. This CDR3 spans 15 amino acids. With 3 bases removed from V and 2 bases from J, the gap between germline ends came to 12 bases. For the CDR3, the DNA is TGTGCCAGCAGTGAGGGTAGTTTGATCACAGATACGCAGTATTTT. This codes for CASSEGSLITDTQYF.

This clonotype was detected many times. The chain couples TRBV5-1 to TRBJ2-5; no clear D gene. This CDR3 has 13 amino acids. Looked up from germline, CDR1 is SGHRS and CDR2 is YFSETQ. The ends were cut back, 4 bases at V and 1 base at J, with 8 bases in the middle. The CDR3 bases are TGCGCCAGCAGCAAGGGCAGCCAAGAGACCCAGTACTTC. Translating gives CASSKGSQETQYF.

Of note for this clonotype: This may be a read error: a much more frequent sequence differs by one nucleotide. V usage is TRBV9 and J usage is TRBJ2-1; 10 bases agree with TRBD2. The CDR3 is 18 amino acids. Germline-derived CDR1 and CDR2 are SGDLS and YYNGEE. J lost 4 bases, V lost 2 bases, and 12 bases had no gene match. CDR3 residues: CASSVRGETSGSYNEQFF. CDR3 sequence (DNA): TGTGCCAGCAGCGTCCGAGGAGAGACTAGCGGGTCTTACAATGAGCAGTTCTTC.

This clonotype was observed many times. The chain links TRBV7-8 to TRBJ2-5, with TRBD2 identical over 13 bases. Trimming cost V 8 bases and J 3 bases; bases outside gene matches: 9. The CDR3 contains 16 residues. Per the germline V gene, CDR1 is SGHVS and CDR2 is FQNEAQ. CDR3 coding DNA: TGTGCCAGCTTAAATAGACTAGCGGGAGGTGAAGAGACCCAGTACTTC. Amino acids: CASLNRLAGGEETQYF.

This chain connects TRBV20-1 to TRBJ1-6, with D possibly matching TRBD1 (5 bases). The CDR3 is 18 residues long. The germline V gene encodes CDR1 DFQATT and CDR2 SNEGSKA (reference sequence). With 3 bases removed from V and 11 bases from J, the gap between germline ends came to 29 bases. In nucleotides, the CDR3 is TGCAGTGCTAGGGAACGGTTGGGCAGGGTGCATCTTTCTCCACCCCTCCACTTT. As protein: CSARERLGRVHLSPPLHF.

This clonotype was observed at least ten times. This chain uses TRBV12-3 or TRBV12-4 with TRBJ2-5, with 11 nucleotides matching TRBD1. The CDR3 totals 15 residues. The V segment lost 4 bases and the J segment 4 bases; nucleotides outside the gene matches: 5. CDR3 sequence: CASSYYGTGGETQYF. CDR3 bases: TGTGCCAGCAGTTACTACGGGACAGGGGGAGAGACCCAGTACTTC.

This clonotype was observed many times. The rearrangement links TRBV30 to TRBJ1-4; D remains unclear. Germline V gene data show CDR1 as GTSNPN and CDR2 as SVGIG (reference sequence). V shed 2 bases and J shed 5 bases, with 6 bases lying between them. This CDR3 contains 12 residues. Written as DNA, the CDR3 is TGTGCCTGGAGTCGGGGAAATGAAAAACTGTTTTTT. Translated: CAWSRGNEKLFF.

This clonotype was recorded many times. This chain links TRBV7-2 with TRBJ1-1; TRBD1 agrees at 10 bases. From germline, CDR1 is SGHTA and CDR2 FQGNSA. This CDR3 spans 14 amino acids. With V trimmed by 4 bases and J by 4 bases, 3 bases remained unmatched. CDR3 DNA: TGTGCCAGCAGCTCGGACAGGGGGGGCACTGAAGCTTTCTTT. Amino acids: CASSSDRGGTEAFF.

This clonotype was observed a handful of times. The V call is TRBV19, the J call TRBJ1-1; 7 bases line up with TRBD1. V lost 4 bases and J lost 1; bases outside the gene matches: 3. This CDR3 comprises 14 residues. Germline V gene data show CDR1 as LNHDA and CDR2 as SQIVND (reference sequence). The CDR3 DNA is TGTGCCAGTAGTAACCGGGACAGGAACACTGAAGCTTTCTTT. Translating it yields CASSNRDRNTEAFF.

The rearrangement links TRBV29-1 to TRBJ2-7; 7 nucleotides line up with TRBD2. This CDR3 has 12 amino acids. The ends lost 4 bases at V and 4 bases at J; junction bases unmatched: 4. The germline CDR1 and CDR2 sequences are SQVTM and ANQGSEA. The CDR3 here is CSVVGAGYEQYF. The CDR3 coding sequence is TGCAGCGTTGTGGGAGCGGGATACGAGCAGTACTTC.

This clonotype was recorded a few times. This chain links TRBV27 with TRBJ2-1, with D hard to call. The germline V gene has CDR1 MNHEY and CDR2 SMNVEV (reference sequence). The CDR3 runs 13 residues. V was clipped by 4 bases and J by 2 bases, with 6 bases between them. For the CDR3, the DNA is TGTGCCAGCAGTTCGAATACCTACAATGAGCAGTTCTTC. As protein: CASSSNTYNEQFF.

This rearrangement joins TRBV18 to TRBJ2-7; 7 bases line up with TRBD2. Germline V gives CDR1 KGHSH, CDR2 LQKENI. The CDR3 runs 15 residues. Germline trimming cut 3 bases from V and 2 bases from J; bases unmatched to any gene: 7. In DNA, the CDR3 is TGTGCCAGCTCACCGGTAGCGGGTCTAACCTACGAGCAGTACTTC. The encoded protein is CASSPVAGLTYEQYF.

This clonotype came up many times. The chain couples TRBV3-1 to TRBJ2-1, with 8 bases lining up with TRBD2. This CDR3 contains 17 residues. V lost 0 bases, J lost 2 bases, and 6 bases stayed unmatched. Germline CDR1 and CDR2: LGHDT and YNNKEL (reference sequence). The CDR3 loop reads CASSQDQVLAAYNEQFF. The CDR3 DNA is TGTGCCAGCAGCCAAGATCAAGTACTAGCGGCCTACAATGAGCAGTTCTTC.